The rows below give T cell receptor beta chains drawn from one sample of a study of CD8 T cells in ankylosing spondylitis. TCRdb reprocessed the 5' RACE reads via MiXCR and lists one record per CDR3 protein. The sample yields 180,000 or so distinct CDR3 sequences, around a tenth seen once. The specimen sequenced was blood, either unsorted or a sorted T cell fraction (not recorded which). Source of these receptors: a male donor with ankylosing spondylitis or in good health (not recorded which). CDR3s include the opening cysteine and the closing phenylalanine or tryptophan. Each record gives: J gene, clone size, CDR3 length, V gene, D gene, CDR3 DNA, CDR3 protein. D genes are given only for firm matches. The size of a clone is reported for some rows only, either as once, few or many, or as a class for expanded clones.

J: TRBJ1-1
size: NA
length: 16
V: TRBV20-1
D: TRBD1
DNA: TGCAGTGCTAGACGCCGTGGACAGGGTATGAACACTGAAGCTTTCTTT
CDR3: CSARRRGQGMNTEAFF

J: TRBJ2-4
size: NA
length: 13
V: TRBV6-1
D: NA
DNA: TGTGCCAGCAGTGGGGCGGGGAGAAACATTCAGTACTTC
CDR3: CASSGAGRNIQYF

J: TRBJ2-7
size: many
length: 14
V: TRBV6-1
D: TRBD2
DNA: TGTGCCAGCCGTGTGGCGGGAGAGGTCTACGAGCAGTACTTC
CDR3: CASRVAGEVYEQYF

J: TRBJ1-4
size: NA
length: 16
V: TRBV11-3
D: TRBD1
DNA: TGTGCCAGCGCGGGGACAGGGGGCGTTTTTGGGGAAAAACTGTTTTTT
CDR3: CASAGTGGVFGEKLFF

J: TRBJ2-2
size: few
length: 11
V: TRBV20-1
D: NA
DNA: TGCAGTGCTAAATATGCCGGGGAGCTGTTTTTT
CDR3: CSAKYAGELFF

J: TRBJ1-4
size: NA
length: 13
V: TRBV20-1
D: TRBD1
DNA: TGCAGTGCTGAGGGGGCCAGGGGTGAAAAACTGTTTTTT
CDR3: CSAEGARGEKLFF

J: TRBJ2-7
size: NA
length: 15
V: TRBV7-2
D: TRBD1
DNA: TGTGCCAGCACCTCAGGTACAGGGGGGACCTACGAGCAGTACTTC
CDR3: CASTSGTGGTYEQYF

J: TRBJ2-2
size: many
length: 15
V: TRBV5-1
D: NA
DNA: TGCGCCAGCAGCCCCAGGGTTGAGGACACCGGGGAGCTGTTTTTT
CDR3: CASSPRVEDTGELFF

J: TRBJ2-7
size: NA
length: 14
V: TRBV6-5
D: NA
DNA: TGTGCCAGCAGTTACTCGAGTAGGGGGTACGAGCAGTACTTC
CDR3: CASSYSSRGYEQYF

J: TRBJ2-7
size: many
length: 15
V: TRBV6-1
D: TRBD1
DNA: TGTGCCAGCAGTGAAGGTGGACAGGGAGGAGGCGAGCAGTACTTC
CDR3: CASSEGGQGGGEQYF

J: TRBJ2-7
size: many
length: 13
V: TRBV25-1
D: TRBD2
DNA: TGTGCCAGCAGTGATCTAGCGGGAGTCGAGCAGTACTTC
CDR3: CASSDLAGVEQYF

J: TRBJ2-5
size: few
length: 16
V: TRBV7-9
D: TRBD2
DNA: TGTGCCAGCAGCCTACAACACAGACCGGGGGGAGAGACCCAGTACTTC
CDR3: CASSLQHRPGGETQYF

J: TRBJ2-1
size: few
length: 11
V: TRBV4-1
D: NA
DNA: TGCGCCAGCAGGGCCGGACCCCAGCAGTTCTTC
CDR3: CASRAGPQQFF

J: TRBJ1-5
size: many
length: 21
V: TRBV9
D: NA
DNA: TGTGCCAGCAGCCCACGAGAACGGACAGACTCCAAAATCTTTAGCAATCAGCCCCAGCATTTT
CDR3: CASSPRERTDSKIFSNQPQHF

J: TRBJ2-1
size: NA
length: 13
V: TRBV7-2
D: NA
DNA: TGTGCCAGCAGCCTCAACTCAGGGGATCGGCAGTTCTTC
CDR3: CASSLNSGDRQFF

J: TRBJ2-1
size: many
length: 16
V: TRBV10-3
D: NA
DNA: TGTGCCATCACCAAACCTCGACGACGTCCCTACAATGAGCAGTTCTTC
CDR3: CAITKPRRRPYNEQFF